The 19 T cell receptor beta chains below come from one sample, sequenced in a study of response to subunit inactivated influenza vaccine. TCRdb passed the RT-PCR reads through MiXCR, listing each CDR3 protein once. The sample has approximately 700,000 distinct CDR3 sequences, more than 15% seen once. Specimen: PBMCs from blood, collected 12 days after vaccination. The receptors were sampled from a man aged 50-60 years who received an inactivated influenza vaccine.

The sample holds many counts of this clonotype. The rearrangement uses TRBV9 and TRBJ2-5, with D tentatively TRBD2 (8 bases). The V and J ends lost 0 bases and 1 base respectively, with 22 bases between them. Germline CDR1 SGDLS, CDR2 YYNGEE. CDR3 length: 19 residues. The CDR3 loop is CASSVAREGAGGLQETQYF. The CDR3 DNA sequence: TGTGCCAGCAGCGTAGCTCGAGAGGGGGCGGGAGGACTCCAAGAGACCCAGTACTTC. Supplemented by reference TRBV9 and TRBJ2-5, the full variable domain reads DSGVTQTPKHLITATGQRVTLRCSPRSGDLSVYWYQQSLDQGLQFLIQYYNGEERAKGNILERFSAQQFPDLHSELNLSSLELGDSALYFCASSVAREGAGGLQETQYFGPGTRLLVL.

This clonotype was observed a handful of times. The chain carries TRBV7-9 and TRBJ2-7; 7 nucleotides match TRBD2. There are 12 residues in the CDR3. Looked up from germline, CDR1 is SEHNR and CDR2 is FQNEAQ (reference sequence). V lost 5 bases and J lost 6; bases outside the gene matches: 4. The CDR3 region is CASSKSGTEQYF. As DNA, the CDR3 is TGTGCCAGCAGCAAAAGCGGGACCGAGCAGTACTTC.

In this sample, this clonotype turned up a few times. The chain joins TRBV24-1 to TRBJ2-2; D is possibly TRBD1 (6 bases). Germline V lookup: CDR1 KGHDR, CDR2 SFDVKD. The V gene lost 9 bases and the J gene lost 0 bases, with 10 bases spanning the gap. CDR3 size: 14 residues. Here the CDR3 DNA reads TGTGCCACCGTCGGGACATCGAACACCGGGGAGCTGTTTTTT. Protein: CATVGTSNTGELFF.

The chain combines TRBV24-1 with TRBJ2-2; possible D gene TRBD1, 6 bases. V was clipped by 4 bases and J by 5 bases, with 10 bases between them. Germline lookup yields CDR1 KGHDR and CDR2 SFDVKD. This CDR3 has 14 residues. CDR3 coding DNA: TGTGCCACCAGTGACAGGGGATGGACCGGGGAGCTGTTTTTT. This codes for CATSDRGWTGELFF.

The V call is TRBV7-9, the J call TRBJ2-5, with D unresolved. The CDR3 totals 14 residues. The germline V gene has CDR1 SEHNR and CDR2 FQNEAQ (reference sequence). V lost 0 bases, J lost 4 bases, and 9 bases lay in between. The CDR3 DNA follows: TGTGCCAGCAGCTTAGCGATGGATAGAGAGACCCAGTACTTC. Translating gives CASSLAMDRETQYF.

The chain carries TRBV29-1 and TRBJ2-7; D perhaps matches TRBD2 (5 bases). V lost 4 bases to trimming and J lost 5 bases, with 15 bases between them. This CDR3 spans 13 amino acids. Germline loops: CDR1 SQVTM, CDR2 ANQGSEA. This CDR3 is CSVAGGPPDEQYF. The DNA for the CDR3 is TGCAGCGTTGCCGGAGGTCCTCCCGACGAGCAGTACTTC.

V gene TRBV4-1 combines with J gene TRBJ2-6; 12 bases agree with TRBD2. V shed 1 base, J shed 0 bases, and the junction held 4 bases outside the gene matches. The CDR3 spans 19 residues. CDR1 and CDR2 (germline): MGHRA, YSYEKL. CDR3 coding DNA: TGCGCCAGCAGCCAAGTGGGACTAGCGGGCCGCTCTGGGGCCAACGTCCTGACTTTC. Translation: CASSQVGLAGRSGANVLTF.

This clonotype has a handful of counts. The gene calls are TRBV6-5 and TRBJ2-7, with 7 bases fitting TRBD1. V dropped 4 bases and J dropped 4; count of bases not matched to a gene: 13. The CDR3 spans 16 residues. The V gene's germline CDR1 is MNHEY and CDR2 SVGAGI. The DNA for the CDR3 is TGTGCCAGCAGTTGGCTAAGGGGGCGCGAAGTGTACGAGCAGTACTTC. It translates to CASSWLRGREVYEQYF.

The V and J genes are TRBV12-3 or TRBV12-4 and TRBJ1-5; 9 bases agree with TRBD1. This CDR3 comprises 15 residues. V lost 2 bases, J lost 6 bases, and 5 bases stayed unmatched. The CDR3 region is CASSLSQGARQPQHF. Written as DNA, the CDR3 is TGTGCCAGCAGTTTATCACAGGGGGCGCGTCAGCCCCAGCATTTT.

The rearrangement uses TRBV19 and TRBJ2-5; TRBD1 agrees at 10 bases. V shed 5 bases, J shed 1 base, and the junction held 7 bases outside the gene matches. This CDR3 has 16 residues. Germline lookup yields CDR1 LNHDA and CDR2 SQIVND (reference sequence). The CDR3 nucleotides read TGTGCCAGTAGTTTGACAGGGGGCACCGCCCAAGAGACCCAGTACTTC. Translating gives CASSLTGGTAQETQYF. Full variable domain (remainder filled in from reference TRBV19 and TRBJ2-5): DGGITQSPKYLFRKEGQNVTLSCEQNLNHDAMYWYRQDPGQGLRLIYYSQIVNDFQKGDIAEGYSVSREKKESFPLTVTSAQKNPTAFYLCASSLTGGTAQETQYFGPGTRLLVL.

V gene TRBV25-1 combines with J gene TRBJ2-7; either TRBD1 or TRBD2 may supply D (8 bases each). The CDR3 covers 15 residues. The germline V and J ends were trimmed by 4 bases and 6 bases, with 19 bases remaining between them. Germline CDR1 reads MGHDK; CDR2 reads SYGVNS. CDR3: CASSVLQGAGGEQYF. CDR3 DNA sequence: TGTGCCAGCAGTGTACTCCAGGGGGCGGGAGGCGAGCAGTACTTC.

This clonotype appeared many times. The V and J genes are TRBV7-2 and TRBJ1-2; D unresolved. The germline V gene has CDR1 SGHTA and CDR2 FQGNSA. Trimming removed 4 bases at V and 2 bases at J, with 11 bases between. The CDR3 runs 14 residues. Here the CDR3 DNA reads TGTGCCAGCAGCTCACCCCCCCGGAACTATGGCTACACCTTC. Translated: CASSSPPRNYGYTF.

This clonotype showed up just a few times. V usage is TRBV7-2 and J usage is TRBJ1-5; no clear D gene. Looked up from germline, CDR1 is SGHTA and CDR2 is FQGNSA. The CDR3 has 12 amino acids. V gave up 5 bases and J gave up 6 bases, with 8 bases separating them. The CDR3: CASSQPLQPQHF. The CDR3 nucleotides read TGTGCCAGCAGCCAACCTCTTCAGCCCCAGCATTTT. Complete variable domain (other parts from reference TRBV7-2 and TRBJ1-5): GAGVSQSPSNKVTEKGKDVELRCDPISGHTALYWYRQSLGQGLEFLIYFQGNSAPDKSGLPSDRFSAERTGGSVSTLTIQRTQQEDSAVYLCASSQPLQPQHFGDGTRLSIL.

This clonotype was counted at least ten times. In nucleotides, the CDR3 is TGCAGTGCTAGAGATGGCACCGAGAATCAGCCCCAGCATTTT. Translation gives CSARDGTENQPQHF. The V call is TRBV20-1, the J call TRBJ1-5, with unresolved D. Germline-derived CDR1 and CDR2 are DFQATT and SNEGSKA (reference sequence). The CDR3 is made up of 14 amino acids. Between the trimmed V and J ends, which lost 0 bases and 4 bases, there was a span of 10 bases.

This clonotype was recorded a few times. V and J are TRBV7-2 and TRBJ2-7; 9 bases align to TRBD2. This CDR3 is 15 amino acids long. The germline V gene encodes CDR1 SGHTA and CDR2 FQGNSA. V was pared by 1 base and J by 5 bases, with 6 bases of the junction left unmatched. This CDR3 is CASSLVAGGPNEQYF. DNA of the CDR3: TGTGCCAGCAGCTTAGTTGCGGGAGGGCCAAACGAGCAGTACTTC.

This clonotype showed up just a few times. The genes are TRBV7-9 and TRBJ2-1; D gene unclear. The CDR3 is made up of 16 amino acids. The germline CDR1 and CDR2 sequences are SEHNR and FQNEAQ (reference sequence). V was clipped by 5 bases and J by 0 bases, with 14 bases between them. Here the CDR3 reads CASSPPLGVSYNEQFF. CDR3 nucleotides: TGTGCCAGCAGCCCACCCCTAGGCGTCTCCTACAATGAGCAGTTCTTC.

In its sample, this clonotype was seen a few times. The chain joins TRBV3-1 to TRBJ2-7; D not certain. V was clipped by 1 base and J by 3 bases, with 10 bases between them. CDR1 is LGHDT, CDR2 YNNKEL, per germline (reference sequence). This CDR3 comprises 14 residues. The CDR3 here is CASSQGPHRYEQYF. The CDR3, as DNA: TGTGCCAGCAGCCAAGGCCCGCATCGCTACGAGCAGTACTTC.

This chain links TRBV12-3 or TRBV12-4 with TRBJ2-3; 14 bases are a match to TRBD2. This CDR3 is built from 16 residues. The V segment lost 6 bases and the J segment 1 base; nucleotides outside the gene matches: 3. CDR3 sequence reads: CASRGLAGVRTDTQYF. In DNA form, the CDR3 reads TGTGCCAGCAGGGGACTAGCGGGGGTGCGCACAGATACGCAGTATTTT.

The rearrangement links TRBV7-2 to TRBJ2-7; D possibly corresponds to TRBD2 (5 bases). CDR1 and CDR2 (germline): SGHTA, FQGNSA. The CDR3 contains 15 residues. Trimming left V 3 bases short and J 0 bases short, with 12 bases between. The CDR3 DNA reads TGTGCCAGCAGCTTTGGTGGACTGAGCTCCTACGAGCAGTACTTC. Its translation: CASSFGGLSSYEQYF.